This TCR beta chain is from a study of cytomegalovirus exposure and HLA in healthy donors. This CDR3 comprises 17 residues. The germline V gene has CDR1 SGHRS and CDR2 YFSETQ. V trimming: 4 bases; J trimming: 8 bases; junction bases outside the gene matches: 11. About this clone: What it recognizes is unknown.

Study-level points and caveats: In a later analysis, common viral pathogens appeared linked to several of the most significant clusters. The authors judged a highly shared variant cluster likely a sequencing artifact. The classifier, whose performance was assessed in both the original and validation cohorts, reportedly diagnosed cytomegalovirus status with high specificity and sensitivity.

PCR employed 60 Vbeta and 13 Jbeta primers. Data came from immunoSEQ multiplex PCR; TCRdb stores just in-frame clones and leaves some out. Reported are roughly 45,000 clones; the ten largest clones contain under 2%. The sample comprised PBMCs. The receptor's source is a woman younger than 45 in good health and CMV-seronegative. V and J are TRBV5-1 and TRBJ2-1; TRBD2 agrees at 14 bases. The CDR3 sequence is CASSRTSGRSAVDEQFF. The CDR3 DNA reads TGCGCCAGCAGCCGGACTAGCGGGAGGTCCGCGGTCGATGAGCAGTTCTTC.